This note documents a single T cell receptor beta chain sequence. What it binds is unknown. This table comes from immunoSEQ multiplex PCR, and its TCRdb copy is limited to in-frame clones, with some not included. The profile shows about 18,000 clones, about four fifths of them singletons. These data belong to a study of T cell therapy after organ transplantation. Losses at the gene ends were 5 bases for V and 4 bases for J; bases not matched to a gene: 1. Per the germline V gene, CDR1 is GTSNPN and CDR2 is SVGIG (reference sequence). CDR3 length: 12 residues. Time point indicated: 4-8 weeks after completion of therapy. These patients had received solid-organ transplants and had drug-resistant or recurrent cytomegalovirus.

This rearrangement joins TRBV30 to TRBJ2-2, with 7 bases matching TRBD1. The origin of this receptor is a human patient who had received a solid organ transplant and had CMV disease. Some T cells may be provided by the graft donor. The sequencing here drew on CD8+ T cells from blood, taken after autologous CMV-specific T cell therapy. The CDR3 DNA sequence: TGTGCCTGGGAGGGGGCCACCGGGGAGCTGTTTTTT. Its protein is CAWEGATGELFF.